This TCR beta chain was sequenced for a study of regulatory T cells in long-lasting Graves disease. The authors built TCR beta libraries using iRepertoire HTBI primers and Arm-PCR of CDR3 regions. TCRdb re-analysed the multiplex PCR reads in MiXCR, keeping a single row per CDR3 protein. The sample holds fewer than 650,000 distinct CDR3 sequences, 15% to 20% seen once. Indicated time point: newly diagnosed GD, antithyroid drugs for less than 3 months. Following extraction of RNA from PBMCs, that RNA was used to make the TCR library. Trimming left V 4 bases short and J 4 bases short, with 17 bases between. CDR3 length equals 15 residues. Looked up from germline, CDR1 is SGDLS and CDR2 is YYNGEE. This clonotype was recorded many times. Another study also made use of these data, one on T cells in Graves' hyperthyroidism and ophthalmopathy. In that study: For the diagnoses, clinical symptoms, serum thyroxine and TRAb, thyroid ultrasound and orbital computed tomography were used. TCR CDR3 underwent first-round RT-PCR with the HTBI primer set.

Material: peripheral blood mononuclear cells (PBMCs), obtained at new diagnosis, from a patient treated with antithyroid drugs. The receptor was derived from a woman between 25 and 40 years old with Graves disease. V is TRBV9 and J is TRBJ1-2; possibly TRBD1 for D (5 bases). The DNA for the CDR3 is TGTGCCAGCAGCAAAGACAGCAATGGTCGCTATGGCTACACCTTC. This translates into CASSKDSNGRYGYTF.